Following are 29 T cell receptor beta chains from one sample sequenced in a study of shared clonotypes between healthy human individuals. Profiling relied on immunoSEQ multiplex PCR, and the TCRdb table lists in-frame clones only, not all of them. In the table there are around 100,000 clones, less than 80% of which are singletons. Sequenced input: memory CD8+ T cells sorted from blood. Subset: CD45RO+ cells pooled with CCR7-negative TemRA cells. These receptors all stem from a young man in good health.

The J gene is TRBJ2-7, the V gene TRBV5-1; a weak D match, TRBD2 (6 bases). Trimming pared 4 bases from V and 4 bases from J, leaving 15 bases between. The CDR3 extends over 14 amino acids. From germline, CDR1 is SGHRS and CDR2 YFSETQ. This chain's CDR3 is CASSLVGSGYEQYF. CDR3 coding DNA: TGCGCCAGCAGCCTAGTAGGTAGCGGATACGAGCAGTACTTC.

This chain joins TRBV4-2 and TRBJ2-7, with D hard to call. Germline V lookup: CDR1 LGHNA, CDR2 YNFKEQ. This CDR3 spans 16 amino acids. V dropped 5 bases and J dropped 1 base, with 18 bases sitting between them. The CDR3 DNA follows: TGTGCCAGCAGCTTGGGGTTGAAAGACCTATCCTACGAGCAGTACTTC. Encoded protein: CASSLGLKDLSYEQYF.

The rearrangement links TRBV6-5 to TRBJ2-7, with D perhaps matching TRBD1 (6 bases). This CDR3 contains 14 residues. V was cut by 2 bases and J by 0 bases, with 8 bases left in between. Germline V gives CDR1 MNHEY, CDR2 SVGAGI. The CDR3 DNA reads TGTGCCAGCAGTTACCGGGACAACTCCTACGAGCAGTACTTC. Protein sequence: CASSYRDNSYEQYF.

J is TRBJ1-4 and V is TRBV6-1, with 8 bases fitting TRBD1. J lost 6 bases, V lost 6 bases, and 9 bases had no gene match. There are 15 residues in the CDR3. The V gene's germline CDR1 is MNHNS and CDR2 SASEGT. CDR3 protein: CASRRGSTGDEKLFF. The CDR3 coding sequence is TGTGCCAGCAGGCGGGGATCGACAGGGGATGAAAAACTGTTTTTT.

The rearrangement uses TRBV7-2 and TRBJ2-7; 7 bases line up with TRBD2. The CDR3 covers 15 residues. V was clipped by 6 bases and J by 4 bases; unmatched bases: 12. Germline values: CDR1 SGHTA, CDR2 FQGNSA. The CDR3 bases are TGTGCCAGCAGTTCCTTGCCTAGCGGTTCTTACGAGCAGTACTTC. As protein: CASSSLPSGSYEQYF.

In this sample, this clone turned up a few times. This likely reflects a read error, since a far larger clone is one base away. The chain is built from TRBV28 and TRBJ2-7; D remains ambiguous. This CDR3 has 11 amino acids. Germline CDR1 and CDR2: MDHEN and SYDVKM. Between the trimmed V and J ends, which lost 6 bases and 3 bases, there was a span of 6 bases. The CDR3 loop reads CASSQIYEQYF. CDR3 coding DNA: TGTGCCAGCAGCCAAATCTACGAGCAGTACTTC.

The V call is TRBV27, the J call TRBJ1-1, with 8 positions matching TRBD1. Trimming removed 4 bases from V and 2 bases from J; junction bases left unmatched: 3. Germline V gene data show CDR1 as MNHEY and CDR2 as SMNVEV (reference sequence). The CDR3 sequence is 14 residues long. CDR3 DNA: TGTGCCAGCAGTTCCACAGGGGGTAACACTGAAGCTTTCTTT. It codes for CASSSTGGNTEAFF.

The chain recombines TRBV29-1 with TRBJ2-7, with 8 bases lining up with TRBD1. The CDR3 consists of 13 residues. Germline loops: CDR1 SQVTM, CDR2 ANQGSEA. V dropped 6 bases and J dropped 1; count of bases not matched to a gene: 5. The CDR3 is CSVLDRDSYEQYF. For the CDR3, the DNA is TGCAGCGTGCTGGACAGGGATTCCTACGAGCAGTACTTC.

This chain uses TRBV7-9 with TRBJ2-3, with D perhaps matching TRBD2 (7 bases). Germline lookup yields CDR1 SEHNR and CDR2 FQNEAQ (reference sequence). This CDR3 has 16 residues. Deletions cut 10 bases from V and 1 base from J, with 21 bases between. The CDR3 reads CAIDLRGASGTDTQYF. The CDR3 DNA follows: TGTGCCATCGACCTCCGGGGGGCTAGCGGCACAGATACGCAGTATTTT.

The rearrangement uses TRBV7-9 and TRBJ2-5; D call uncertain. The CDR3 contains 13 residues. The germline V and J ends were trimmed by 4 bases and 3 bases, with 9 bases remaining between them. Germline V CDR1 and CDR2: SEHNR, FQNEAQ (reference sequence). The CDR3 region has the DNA TGTGCCAGCAGCTCCGCGATAAAAGAGACCCAGTACTTC. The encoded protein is CASSSAIKETQYF.

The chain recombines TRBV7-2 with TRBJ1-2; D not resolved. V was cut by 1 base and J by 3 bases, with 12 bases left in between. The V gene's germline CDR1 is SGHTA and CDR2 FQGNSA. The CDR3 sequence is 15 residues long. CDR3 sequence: CASSLGTGGHYGYTF. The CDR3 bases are TGTGCCAGCAGCTTAGGTACGGGTGGGCACTATGGCTACACCTTC. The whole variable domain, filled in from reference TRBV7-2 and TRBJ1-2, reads GAGVSQSPSNKVTEKGKDVELRCDPISGHTALYWYRQSLGQGLEFLIYFQGNSAPDKSGLPSDRFSAERTGGSVSTLTIQRTQQEDSAVYLCASSLGTGGHYGYTFGSGTRLTVV.

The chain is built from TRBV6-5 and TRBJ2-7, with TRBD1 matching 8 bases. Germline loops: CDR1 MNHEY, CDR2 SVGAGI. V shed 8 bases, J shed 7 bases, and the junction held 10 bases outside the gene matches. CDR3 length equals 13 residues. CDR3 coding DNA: TGTGCCAGCTGGCGTCAGGGGGCGCAGGAGCAGTACTTC. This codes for CASWRQGAQEQYF.

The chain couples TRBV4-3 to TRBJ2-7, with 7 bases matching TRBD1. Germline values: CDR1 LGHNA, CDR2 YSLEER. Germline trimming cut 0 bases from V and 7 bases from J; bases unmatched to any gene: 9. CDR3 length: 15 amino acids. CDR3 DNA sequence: TGCGCCAGCAGCCAAGAAACCTCCAGGGGGTGGGAGCAGTACTTC. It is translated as CASSQETSRGWEQYF.

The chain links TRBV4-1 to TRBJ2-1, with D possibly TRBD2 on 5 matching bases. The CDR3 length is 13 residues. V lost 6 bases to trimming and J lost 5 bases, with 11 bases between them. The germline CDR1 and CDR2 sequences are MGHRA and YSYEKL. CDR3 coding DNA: TGCGCCAGCAGTCACCCGGGGAACAATGAGCAGTTCTTC. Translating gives CASSHPGNNEQFF.

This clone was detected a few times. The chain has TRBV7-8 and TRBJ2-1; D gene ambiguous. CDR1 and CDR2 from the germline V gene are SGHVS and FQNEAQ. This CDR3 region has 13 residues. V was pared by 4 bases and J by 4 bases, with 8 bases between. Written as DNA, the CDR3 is TGTGCCAGCAGCTCCGCCAATTACAATGAGCAGTTCTTC. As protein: CASSSANYNEQFF.

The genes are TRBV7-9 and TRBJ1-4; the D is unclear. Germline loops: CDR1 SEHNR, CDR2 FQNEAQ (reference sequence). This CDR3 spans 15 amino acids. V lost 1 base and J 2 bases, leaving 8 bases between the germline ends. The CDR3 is CASSLGISTNEKLFF. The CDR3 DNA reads TGTGCCAGCAGCTTAGGTATTTCGACTAATGAAAAACTGTTTTTT.

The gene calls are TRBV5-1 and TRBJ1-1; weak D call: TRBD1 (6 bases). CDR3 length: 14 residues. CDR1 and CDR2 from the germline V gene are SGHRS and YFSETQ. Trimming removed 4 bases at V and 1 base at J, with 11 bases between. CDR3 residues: CASSPGHRNTEAFF. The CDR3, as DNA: TGCGCCAGCAGCCCGGGACATAGGAACACTGAAGCTTTCTTT.

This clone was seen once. The CDR3 is CASSLGLAYNEQFF. The CDR3 DNA is TGTGCCAGCAGTTTGGGACTAGCGTACAATGAGCAGTTCTTC. The chain is built from TRBV27 and TRBJ2-1, with 10 bases aligning to TRBD2. Trimming cost V 3 bases and J 4 bases; bases outside gene matches: 0. The CDR3 extends over 14 amino acids. CDR1 is MNHEY, CDR2 SMNVEV, per germline (reference sequence).

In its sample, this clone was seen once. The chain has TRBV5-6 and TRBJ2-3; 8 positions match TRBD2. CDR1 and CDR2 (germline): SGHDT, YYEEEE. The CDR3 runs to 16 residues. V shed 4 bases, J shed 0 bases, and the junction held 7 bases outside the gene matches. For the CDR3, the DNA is TGTGCCAGCAGCCAGAGCGGGAGCTGGAGCACAGATACGCAGTATTTT. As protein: CASSQSGSWSTDTQYF.

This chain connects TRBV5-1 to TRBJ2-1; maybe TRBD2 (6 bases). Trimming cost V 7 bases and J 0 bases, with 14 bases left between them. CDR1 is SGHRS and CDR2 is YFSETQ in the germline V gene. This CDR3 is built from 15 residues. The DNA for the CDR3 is TGCGCCAGCGAAACGGGGGAGAGCTCCTACAATGAGCAGTTCTTC. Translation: CASETGESSYNEQFF.

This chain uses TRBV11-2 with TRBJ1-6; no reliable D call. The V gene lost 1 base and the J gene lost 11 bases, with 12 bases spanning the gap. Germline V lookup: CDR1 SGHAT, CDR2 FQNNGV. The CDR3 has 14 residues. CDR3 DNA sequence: TGTGCCAGCAGCTTAGGTGGTTCGGAGGCACCCCTCCACTTT. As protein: CASSLGGSEAPLHF. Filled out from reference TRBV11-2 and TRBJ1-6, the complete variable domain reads EAGVAQSPRYKIIEKRQSVAFWCNPISGHATLYWYQQILGQGPKLLIQFQNNGVVDDSQLPKDRFSAERLKGVDSTLKIQPAKLEDSAVYLCASSLGGSEAPLHFGNGTRLTVT.

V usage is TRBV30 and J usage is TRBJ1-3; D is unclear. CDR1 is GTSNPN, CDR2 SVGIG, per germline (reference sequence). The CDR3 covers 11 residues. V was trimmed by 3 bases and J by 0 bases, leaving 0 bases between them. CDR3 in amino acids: CAWSSGNTIYF. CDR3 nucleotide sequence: TGTGCCTGGAGCTCTGGAAACACCATATATTTT.

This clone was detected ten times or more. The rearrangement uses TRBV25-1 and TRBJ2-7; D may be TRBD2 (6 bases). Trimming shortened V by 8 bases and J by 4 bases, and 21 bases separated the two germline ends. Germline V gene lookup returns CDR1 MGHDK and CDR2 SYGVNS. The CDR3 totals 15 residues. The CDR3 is CASASAGTAIYEQYF. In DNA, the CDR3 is TGTGCCAGCGCTTCGGCGGGGACGGCGATTTACGAGCAGTACTTC.

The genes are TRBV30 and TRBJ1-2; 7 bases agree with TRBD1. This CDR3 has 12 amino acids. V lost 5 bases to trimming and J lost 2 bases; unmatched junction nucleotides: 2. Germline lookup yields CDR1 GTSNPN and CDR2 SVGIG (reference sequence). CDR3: CAWGGQNYGYTF. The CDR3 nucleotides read TGTGCCTGGGGGGGACAGAACTATGGCTACACCTTC.

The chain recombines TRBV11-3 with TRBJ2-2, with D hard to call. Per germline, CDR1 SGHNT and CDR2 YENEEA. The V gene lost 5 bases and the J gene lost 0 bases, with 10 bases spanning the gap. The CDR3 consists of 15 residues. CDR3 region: CASSQTVANTGELFF. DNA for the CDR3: TGTGCCAGCAGCCAGACGGTCGCGAACACCGGGGAGCTGTTTTTT.

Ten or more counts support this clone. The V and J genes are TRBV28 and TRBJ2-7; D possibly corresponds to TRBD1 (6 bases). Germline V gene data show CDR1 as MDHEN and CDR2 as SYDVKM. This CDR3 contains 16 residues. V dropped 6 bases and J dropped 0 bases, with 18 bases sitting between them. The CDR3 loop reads CASRGVDRRGSYEQYF. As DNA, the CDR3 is TGTGCCAGCAGGGGAGTAGACAGGCGAGGCTCCTACGAGCAGTACTTC.

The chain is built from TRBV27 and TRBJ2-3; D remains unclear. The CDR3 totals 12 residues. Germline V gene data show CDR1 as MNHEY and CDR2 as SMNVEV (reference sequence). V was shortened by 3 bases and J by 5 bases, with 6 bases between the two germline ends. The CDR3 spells CASSLQGDTQYF. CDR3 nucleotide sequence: TGTGCCAGCAGTTTGCAAGGAGATACGCAGTATTTT.

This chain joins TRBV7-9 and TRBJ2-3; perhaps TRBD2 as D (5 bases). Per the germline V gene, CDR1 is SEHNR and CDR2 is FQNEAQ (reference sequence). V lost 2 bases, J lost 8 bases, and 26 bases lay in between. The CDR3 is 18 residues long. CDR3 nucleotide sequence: TGTGCCAGCAGCTTACCGTCGATCTGGACCGAAGAGGGAGCTACGCAGTATTTT. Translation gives CASSLPSIWTEEGATQYF.

The CDR3 DNA is TGTGCCAGCAGTCTAGGTAGGTCCTACGAGCAGTACTTC. Its protein product is CASSLGRSYEQYF. The chain joins TRBV27 to TRBJ2-7; D is uncertain. CDR3 length: 13 amino acids. Germline values: CDR1 MNHEY, CDR2 SMNVEV (reference sequence). V was pared by 5 bases and J by 1 base, with 9 bases between.